The next 30 T cell receptor beta chains were all read from a single sample in a study of patients and donors after allogeneic stem cell transplantation (dated by TCRdb to the early 2020s). The library was produced with RT-PCR. Instrument on record: NextSeq 550. In-frame beta chains were kept once TCRdb had trimmed the public reads at Q25 with fastp and called clones with MiXCR. Records with the same CDR3 protein are collapsed into one entry carrying the most frequent genes and DNA. This sample gives about a million distinct CDR3 sequences in total; 15% to 20% of them show up just once. The leading ten clones occupy 5% to 7.5% of the sample. Sequenced sample: blood, either unsorted or a sorted T cell fraction (not recorded which). Source of these receptors: a human donor who was either an allogeneic HSCT recipient or a stem cell or donor lymphocyte infusion donor (not recorded which). It is not recorded whose cells these are; they may come from a transplant donor.

This clonotype was observed a few times. This CDR3 reads CATSDLPDTQYF. The CDR3 coding sequence is TGTGCCACCAGTGATCTCCCCGATACGCAGTATTTT. The chain links TRBV24-1 to TRBJ2-3, with unresolved D. V was shortened by 3 bases and J by 6 bases, with 6 bases between the two germline ends. Germline values: CDR1 KGHDR, CDR2 SFDVKD. The CDR3 has 12 amino acids.

The V gene is TRBV7-9, the J gene TRBJ2-4, with 16 bases aligning to TRBD2. Per germline, CDR1 SEHNR and CDR2 FQNEAQ (reference sequence). The CDR3 runs to 17 residues. Unmatched junction bases numbered 7, after V lost 6 bases and J lost 5 bases. This CDR3 is CASRSGTSGRAENIQYF. In DNA, the CDR3 is TGTGCCAGCAGATCCGGGACTAGCGGGAGGGCGGAAAACATTCAGTACTTC.

This clonotype was counted a single time. This chain uses TRBV20-1 with TRBJ2-3; 11 bases are shared with TRBD2. The CDR3 sequence is 14 residues long. V was pared by 3 bases and J by 4 bases, with 3 bases of the junction left unmatched. Germline V lookup: CDR1 DFQATT, CDR2 SNEGSKA (reference sequence). CDR3 loop: CSARPGLAADTQYF. The DNA for the CDR3 is TGCAGTGCTAGGCCGGGACTAGCGGCAGATACGCAGTATTTT.

This clonotype was counted a few times. This chain joins TRBV6-2 or TRBV6-3 and TRBJ2-3; D gene unclear. Germline loops: CDR1 MNHEY, CDR2 SVGEGT. The CDR3 extends over 15 amino acids. V was cut by 1 base and J by 2 bases, with 10 bases left in between. CDR3 region: CASSYLDGSTDTQYF. In nucleotides, the CDR3 is TGTGCCAGCAGTTACTTGGATGGGTCCACAGATACGCAGTATTTT.

The V and J genes are TRBV28 and TRBJ2-3, with 10 bases matching TRBD2. The CDR3 loop spans 15 amino acids. With V trimmed by 3 bases and J by 6 bases, 6 bases remained unmatched. The germline V gene encodes CDR1 MDHEN and CDR2 SYDVKM. The CDR3 region has the DNA TGTGCCAGCAGTTTTCTAGCGGGAGCGGGGGATACGCAGTATTTT. Translated: CASSFLAGAGDTQYF.

This chain uses TRBV28 with TRBJ2-6, with D perhaps matching TRBD1 (7 bases). The V and J ends lost 4 bases and 4 bases respectively, with 20 bases between them. This CDR3 comprises 18 residues. Germline loops: CDR1 MDHEN, CDR2 SYDVKM. The CDR3 reads CASSSPYGGGEGANVLTF. The CDR3 bases are TGTGCCAGCAGTTCCCCCTATGGAGGGGGCGAGGGGGCCAACGTCCTGACTTTC. Full variable domain (rest looked up from reference TRBV28 and TRBJ2-6): DVKVTQSSRYLVKRTGEKVFLECVQDMDHENMFWYRQDPGLGLRLIYFSYDVKMKEKGDIPEGYSVSREKKERFSLILESASTNQTSMYLCASSSPYGGGEGANVLTFGAGSRLTVL.

The chain has TRBV19 and TRBJ2-7; the D is unclear. The CDR3 has 13 amino acids. The germline CDR1 and CDR2 sequences are LNHDA and SQIVND (reference sequence). V was shortened by 0 bases and J by 4 bases, with 7 bases between the two germline ends. The CDR3 sequence: CASSIDLGYEQYF. CDR3 nucleotides: TGTGCCAGTAGTATAGATCTGGGATACGAGCAGTACTTC.

This clonotype was observed a few times. The rearrangement links TRBV12-5 to TRBJ1-1; D gene unclear. CDR1 and CDR2 (germline): LGHNT, FRNRAP. This CDR3 has 12 amino acids. V was pared by 6 bases and J by 1 base, with 6 bases between. Here the CDR3 DNA reads TGTGCTAGTGGGATAGCGAACACTGAAGCTTTCTTT. Translating gives CASGIANTEAFF. Complete variable domain (other parts from reference TRBV12-5 and TRBJ1-1): DARVTQTPRHKVTEMGQEVTMRCQPILGHNTVFWYRQTMMQGLELLAYFRNRAPLDDSGMPKDRFSAEMPDATLATLKIQPSEPRDSAVYFCASGIANTEAFFGQGTRLTVV.

This clonotype has only a few counts. The gene calls are TRBV12-3 or TRBV12-4 and TRBJ2-3; TRBD2 matches 11 bases. This CDR3 contains 14 residues. V trimming: 10 bases; J trimming: 3 bases; junction bases outside the gene matches: 6. The DNA for the CDR3 is TGTGCCACCAGACTAGCGGGGCTTACAGATACGCAGTATTTT. This sequence encodes CATRLAGLTDTQYF.

The sample holds a few counts of this clonotype. V gene TRBV2 combines with J gene TRBJ2-7, with D possibly matching TRBD2 (6 bases). The CDR3 spans 15 residues. Germline V lookup: CDR1 SNHLY, CDR2 FYNNEI. V was shortened by 7 bases and J by 4 bases, with 20 bases between the two germline ends. This CDR3 is CASTLSREPVYEQYF. CDR3 bases: TGTGCCAGCACCCTATCCCGGGAGCCAGTTTACGAGCAGTACTTC.

The chain combines TRBV6-1 with TRBJ2-7; no firm D call. Germline CDR1 MNHNS, CDR2 SASEGT. V lost 6 bases, J lost 3 bases, and 12 bases lay in between. The CDR3 sequence is 13 residues long. CDR3 residues: CASSRALHYEQYF. The DNA for the CDR3 is TGTGCCAGCAGCCGGGCCCTCCACTACGAGCAGTACTTC.

The rearrangement uses TRBV28 and TRBJ2-1; possible D gene TRBD1, 6 bases. V lost 10 bases and J lost 4, with 17 bases in between. This CDR3 is built from 14 residues. Germline CDR1 MDHEN, CDR2 SYDVKM. In DNA form, the CDR3 reads TGTGCCACCTACTTCGGGACAAATTACAATGAGCAGTTCTTC. Residues: CATYFGTNYNEQFF.

This clonotype was observed a handful of times. The chain links TRBV7-8 to TRBJ2-1; 13 nucleotides agree with TRBD2. CDR3 size: 15 residues. In germline, CDR1 is SGHVS, CDR2 FQNEAQ. V lost 4 bases and J lost 7; bases outside the gene matches: 4. CDR3 coding DNA: TGTGCCAGCAGCTGGACTAGCGGGAGATGGAATGAGCAGTTCTTC. Translated: CASSWTSGRWNEQFF. Filled out from reference TRBV7-8 and TRBJ2-1, the complete variable domain reads GAGVSQSPRYKVAKRGQDVALRCDPISGHVSLFWYQQALGQGPEFLTYFQNEAQLDKSGLPSDRFFAERPEGSVSTLKIQRTQQEDSAVYLCASSWTSGRWNEQFFGPGTRLTVL.

This clonotype was seen more than once but under ten times. The chain combines TRBV29-1 with TRBJ2-1, with 13 bases aligning to TRBD2. J gave up 8 bases and V 8 bases, and 15 bases lay outside the gene matches. The CDR3 spans 16 residues. The germline V gene encodes CDR1 SQVTM and CDR2 ANQGSEA. The CDR3 DNA reads TGCAGCTACGCACTACTAGCGGGAGGGCCCCCGCATGAGCAGTTCTTC. Translation: CSYALLAGGPPHEQFF.

The chain carries TRBV7-3 and TRBJ1-2; TRBD1 agrees at 9 bases. With 5 bases clipped from V and 8 bases from J, the junction kept 6 bases outside the gene matches. The germline CDR1 and CDR2 sequences are SGHTA and FQGTGA. This CDR3 is built from 13 residues. The CDR3 is CASSTQGALGYTF. For the CDR3, the DNA is TGTGCCAGCAGCACACAGGGGGCCTTAGGCTACACCTTC.

This chain's CDR3 is CSAGQASGNTIYF. The CDR3 nucleotides are TGCAGCGCTGGACAAGCCTCTGGAAACACCATATATTTT. The chain employs TRBV29-1 and TRBJ1-3; perhaps TRBD1 as D (5 bases). CDR3 length equals 13 residues. CDR1 and CDR2 from the germline V gene are SQVTM and ANQGSEA. Between the trimmed V and J ends, which lost 7 bases and 0 bases, there was a span of 10 bases.

This clonotype was detected only a few times. The chain links TRBV5-1 to TRBJ1-6; TRBD1 aligns across 7 bases. Germline values: CDR1 SGHRS, CDR2 YFSETQ. J lost 10 bases, V lost 4 bases, and 14 bases had no gene match. This CDR3 region has 16 residues. The CDR3 DNA sequence: TGCGCCAGCAGCCTTCCACGACAGGGTACTGGCTCACCCCTCCACTTT. Its translation is CASSLPRQGTGSPLHF.

V and J are TRBV20-1 and TRBJ2-2; D might be TRBD2 (5 bases). V lost 2 bases and J lost 6, with 13 bases in between. The CDR3 spans 14 residues. Germline V gene data show CDR1 as DFQATT and CDR2 as SNEGSKA (reference sequence). The CDR3 protein is CSARSADFSGELFF. CDR3 sequence (DNA): TGCAGTGCTAGATCCGCGGACTTCTCCGGGGAGCTGTTTTTT.

A note on this clonotype: The junction shows a germline mismatch at one end, possibly a read error. The J gene is TRBJ2-1, the V gene TRBV2; no clear D. Germline-derived CDR1 and CDR2 are SNHLY and FYNNEI. CDR3 size: 11 residues. The CDR3 DNA is TGTGCCAAGGTGGCCAGTCCTGAGCGGTTCTTC. Translating it yields CAKVASPERFF.

This clonotype has a count of ten or more. The V call is TRBV5-1, the J call TRBJ2-3; D not certain. There are 13 residues in the CDR3. The V end lost 0 bases, the J end lost 5 bases, and 7 bases lay between the germline ends. Germline V gives CDR1 SGHRS, CDR2 YFSETQ. CDR3 sequence reads: CASSLEAKDTQYF. In DNA form, the CDR3 reads TGCGCCAGCAGCTTGGAAGCAAAAGATACGCAGTATTTT.

This clonotype was found a few times. The chain is built from TRBV12-3 or TRBV12-4 and TRBJ1-1; TRBD1 is a possible D gene (6 bases). This CDR3 has 14 amino acids. Trimming took 5 bases from V and 3 from J, leaving 13 bases between them. CDR3 nucleotide sequence: TGTGCCAGCAGTCGGGACACCGAACACACTGAAGCTTTCTTT. Translating gives CASSRDTEHTEAFF.

This chain connects TRBV21-1 to TRBJ1-2. TRBV21-1 represents a pseudogene. The CDR3 totals 16 residues. The CDR3 DNA sequence: TGTGCCAGCCCCCCCCCGCAAGTGAGGGTTGGCGCGGGCTACACCTTC. Residues: CASPPPQVRVGAGYTF.

The chain carries TRBV12-3 or TRBV12-4 and TRBJ1-1; TRBD1 is a possible D gene (6 bases). The length of the CDR3 is 14 residues. The V end was cut by 6 bases, the J end by 5 bases, with 16 bases between. In DNA form, the CDR3 reads TGTGCCAGCAGATCAACAGGGTTTAGGACTGAAGCTTTCTTT. Protein sequence: CASRSTGFRTEAFF.

This clonotype was recorded a few times. The chain employs TRBV15 and TRBJ2-7; TRBD1 aligns across 11 bases. V lost 4 bases and J lost 3; bases outside the gene matches: 5. CDR1 LNHNV and CDR2 YYDKDF come from the germline V gene (reference sequence). This CDR3 is 15 amino acids long. This chain's CDR3 is CATSKPGTGGYEQYF. DNA of the CDR3: TGTGCCACCAGCAAACCCGGGACAGGGGGCTACGAGCAGTACTTC. Together with reference TRBV15 and TRBJ2-7, the CDR3 gives the full variable domain: DAMVIQNPRYQVTQFGKPVTLSCSQTLNHNVMYWYQQKSSQAPKLLFHYYDKDFNNEADTPDNFQSRRPNTSFCFLDIRSPGLGDTAMYLCATSKPGTGGYEQYFGPGTRLTVT.

This clonotype showed up just a few times. The gene calls are TRBV20-1 and TRBJ2-3; D gene unclear. Germline lookup yields CDR1 DFQATT and CDR2 SNEGSKA (reference sequence). The CDR3 is made up of 13 amino acids. The V end was cut by 6 bases, the J end by 2 bases, with 12 bases between. This chain's CDR3 is CSASLRPTDTQYF. Here the CDR3 DNA reads TGCAGTGCCTCGCTCCGGCCCACAGATACGCAGTATTTT.

In this sample, this clonotype turned up many times. V and J are TRBV7-3 and TRBJ2-2; TRBD2 is a possible D gene (5 bases). Trimming removed 1 base at V and 5 bases at J, with 11 bases between. The germline gives CDR1 SGHTA, CDR2 FQGTGA. CDR3 length: 15 amino acids. CDR3 sequence: CASSLRAGRTGELFF. In DNA form, the CDR3 reads TGTGCCAGCAGCTTAAGGGCGGGTCGAACCGGGGAGCTGTTTTTT. Supplemented by reference TRBV7-3 and TRBJ2-2, the full variable domain reads GAGVSQTPSNKVTEKGKYVELRCDPISGHTALYWYRQSLGQGPEFLIYFQGTGAADDSGLPNDRFFAVRPEGSVSTLKIQRTERGDSAVYLCASSLRAGRTGELFFGEGSRLTVL.

A single count supports this clonotype. V and J are TRBV2 and TRBJ2-7; D is unresolved. Per the germline V gene, CDR1 is SNHLY and CDR2 is FYNNEI. V was clipped by 7 bases and J by 4 bases, with 8 bases between them. The CDR3 has 11 amino acids. CDR3 sequence: CASNRYYEQYF. The CDR3 nucleotides are TGTGCCAGCAATAGGTATTACGAGCAGTACTTC.

This clonotype has just a few counts. The V gene is TRBV20-1, the J gene TRBJ1-1; 7 bases are a match to TRBD1. CDR1 is DFQATT and CDR2 is SNEGSKA in the germline V gene (reference sequence). V lost 4 bases to trimming and J lost 4 bases; unmatched junction nucleotides: 9. The CDR3 is made up of 14 amino acids. CDR3 sequence: CSATRTGQSTEAFF. CDR3 in DNA: TGCAGTGCTACCCGGACAGGTCAGAGCACTGAAGCTTTCTTT.

This clonotype has just a few counts. J is TRBJ2-4 and V is TRBV7-9; D is ambiguous. Germline assignment: CDR1 SEHNR and CDR2 FQNEAQ (reference sequence). Trimming took off 4 bases at V and 9 bases at J, with 10 bases between the two ends. This CDR3 is 12 amino acids long. CDR3 amino acids: CASSSYGPIQYF. The CDR3 DNA sequence: TGTGCCAGCAGCTCTTATGGGCCCATTCAGTACTTC.

V usage is TRBV20-1 and J usage is TRBJ1-3; D is ambiguous. Trimming removed 1 base from V and 7 bases from J, with 11 bases in between. The length of the CDR3 is 13 residues. Germline V gene lookup returns CDR1 DFQATT and CDR2 SNEGSKA (reference sequence). CDR3: CSARVPGSNTIYF. The CDR3 DNA follows: TGCAGTGCTAGAGTCCCAGGTTCGAACACCATATATTTT.